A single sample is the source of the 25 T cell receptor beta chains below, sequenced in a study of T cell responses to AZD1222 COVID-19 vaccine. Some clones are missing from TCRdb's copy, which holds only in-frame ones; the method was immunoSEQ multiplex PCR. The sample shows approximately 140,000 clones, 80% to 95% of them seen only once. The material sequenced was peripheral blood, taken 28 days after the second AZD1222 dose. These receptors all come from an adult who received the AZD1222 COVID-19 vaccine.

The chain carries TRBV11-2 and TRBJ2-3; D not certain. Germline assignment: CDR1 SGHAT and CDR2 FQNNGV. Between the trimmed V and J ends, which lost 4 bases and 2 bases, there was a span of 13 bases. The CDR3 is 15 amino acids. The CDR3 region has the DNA TGTGCCAGCAGCTGGGTAGGCGGCTTCACAGATACGCAGTATTTT. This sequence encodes CASSWVGGFTDTQYF.

In nucleotides, the CDR3 is TGTGCCAGCAGTACAGGGTCGGATGGCTACACCTTC. This gives the protein CASSTGSDGYTF. The V and J genes are TRBV12-3 or TRBV12-4 and TRBJ1-2; the D gene is possibly TRBD1 (6 bases). With 5 bases removed from V and 6 bases from J, the gap between germline ends came to 10 bases. The CDR3 is 12 residues long.

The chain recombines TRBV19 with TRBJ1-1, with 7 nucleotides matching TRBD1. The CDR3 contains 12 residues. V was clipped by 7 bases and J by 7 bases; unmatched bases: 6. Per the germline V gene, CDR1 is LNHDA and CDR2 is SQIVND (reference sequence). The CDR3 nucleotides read TGTGCCAGTAAGCGACAGGGTCTTGAAGCTTTCTTT. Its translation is CASKRQGLEAFF.

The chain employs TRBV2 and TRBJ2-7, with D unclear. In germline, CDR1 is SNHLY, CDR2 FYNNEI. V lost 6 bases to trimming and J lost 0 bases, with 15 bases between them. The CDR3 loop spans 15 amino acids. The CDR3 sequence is CASRQEESSSYEQYF. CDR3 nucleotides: TGTGCCAGCAGGCAGGAAGAATCTAGCTCCTACGAGCAGTACTTC.

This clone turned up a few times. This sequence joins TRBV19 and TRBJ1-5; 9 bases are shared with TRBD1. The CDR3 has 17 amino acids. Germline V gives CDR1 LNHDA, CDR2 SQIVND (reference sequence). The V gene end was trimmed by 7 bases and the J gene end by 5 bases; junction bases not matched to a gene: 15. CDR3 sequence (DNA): TGTGCCAGTACCGAAGGGGGCTACAGGGGGCGAGATCAGCCCCAGCATTTT. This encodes CASTEGGYRGRDQPQHF.

CDR3 bases: TGTGCCAGCAGTGGGGGGACAAGCTCCTACAATGAGCAGTTCTTC. Translation: CASSGGTSSYNEQFF. V is TRBV2 and J is TRBJ2-1; tentative D call: TRBD1 (6 bases). The V gene's germline CDR1 is SNHLY and CDR2 FYNNEI. Trimming took off 4 bases at V and 0 bases at J, with 10 bases between the two ends. The CDR3 is 15 residues long.

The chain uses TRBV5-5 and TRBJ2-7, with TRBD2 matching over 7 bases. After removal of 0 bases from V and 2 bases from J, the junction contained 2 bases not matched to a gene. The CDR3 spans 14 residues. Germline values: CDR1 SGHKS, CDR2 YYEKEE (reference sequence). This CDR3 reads CASSLEGTTYEQYF. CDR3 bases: TGTGCCAGCAGCTTGGAAGGGACTACCTACGAGCAGTACTTC.

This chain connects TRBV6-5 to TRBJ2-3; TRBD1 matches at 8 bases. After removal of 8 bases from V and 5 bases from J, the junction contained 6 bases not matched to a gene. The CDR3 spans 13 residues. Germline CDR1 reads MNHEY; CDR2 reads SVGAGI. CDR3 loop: CASRDRKIDTQYF. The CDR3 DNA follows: TGTGCCAGCCGGGACAGGAAGATAGATACGCAGTATTTT.

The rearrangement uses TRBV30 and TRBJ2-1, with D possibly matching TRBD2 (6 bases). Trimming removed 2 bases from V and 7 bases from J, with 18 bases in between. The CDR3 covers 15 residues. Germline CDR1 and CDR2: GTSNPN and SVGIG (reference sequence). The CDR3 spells CAWSHTTRSGNEQFF. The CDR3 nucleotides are TGTGCCTGGAGTCATACCACGAGAAGCGGGAATGAGCAGTTCTTC.

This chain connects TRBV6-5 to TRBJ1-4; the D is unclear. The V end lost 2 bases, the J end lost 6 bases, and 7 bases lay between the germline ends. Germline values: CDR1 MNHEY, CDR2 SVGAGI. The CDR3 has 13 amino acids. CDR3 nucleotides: TGTGCCAGCAGTTACGTGGCGCATGAAAAACTGTTTTTT. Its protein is CASSYVAHEKLFF.

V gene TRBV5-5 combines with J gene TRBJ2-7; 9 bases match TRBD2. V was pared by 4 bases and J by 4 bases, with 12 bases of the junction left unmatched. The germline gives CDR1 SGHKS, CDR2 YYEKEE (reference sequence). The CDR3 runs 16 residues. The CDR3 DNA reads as TGTGCCAGCAGCCCAACGCTAGCGGGATTCTCATACGAGCAGTACTTC. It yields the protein CASSPTLAGFSYEQYF.

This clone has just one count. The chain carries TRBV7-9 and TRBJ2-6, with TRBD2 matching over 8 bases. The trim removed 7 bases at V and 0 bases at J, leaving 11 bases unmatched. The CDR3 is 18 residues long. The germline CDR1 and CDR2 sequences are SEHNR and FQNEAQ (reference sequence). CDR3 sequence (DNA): TGTGCCAGCACCCCAGGACTAGCCTTGATCTCTGGGGCCAACGTCCTGACTTTC. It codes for CASTPGLALISGANVLTF. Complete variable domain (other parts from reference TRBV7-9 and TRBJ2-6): DTGVSQNPRHKITKRGQNVTFRCDPISEHNRLYWYRQTLGQGPEFLTYFQNEAQLEKSRLLSDRFSAERPKGSFSTLEIQRTEQGDSAMYLCASTPGLALISGANVLTFGAGSRLTVL.

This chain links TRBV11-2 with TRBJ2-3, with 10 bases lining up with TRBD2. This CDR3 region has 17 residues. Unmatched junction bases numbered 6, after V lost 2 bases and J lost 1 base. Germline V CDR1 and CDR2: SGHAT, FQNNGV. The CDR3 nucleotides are TGTGCCAGCAGCTTAACCCGACTAGCGGGCGGCACAGATACGCAGTATTTT. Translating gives CASSLTRLAGGTDTQYF.

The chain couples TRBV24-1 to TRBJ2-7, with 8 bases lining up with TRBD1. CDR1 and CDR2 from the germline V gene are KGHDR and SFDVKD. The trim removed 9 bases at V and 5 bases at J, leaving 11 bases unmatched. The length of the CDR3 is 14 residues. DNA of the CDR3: TGTGCCACCTTAACCGCGACAGGGGTTAACGAGCAGTACTTC. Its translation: CATLTATGVNEQYF.

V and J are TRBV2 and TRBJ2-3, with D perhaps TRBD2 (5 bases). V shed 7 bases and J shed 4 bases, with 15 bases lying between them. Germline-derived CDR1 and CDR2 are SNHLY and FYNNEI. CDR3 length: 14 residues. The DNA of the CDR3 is TGTGCCAGCACCTGGCTAGCTTTTGCAGATACGCAGTATTTT. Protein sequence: CASTWLAFADTQYF.

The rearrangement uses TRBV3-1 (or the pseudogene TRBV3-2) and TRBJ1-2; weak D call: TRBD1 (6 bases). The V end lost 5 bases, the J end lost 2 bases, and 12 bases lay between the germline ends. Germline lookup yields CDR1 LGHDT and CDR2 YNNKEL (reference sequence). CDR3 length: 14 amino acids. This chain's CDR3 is CASSYRQANYGYTF. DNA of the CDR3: TGTGCCAGCAGCTACCGACAGGCCAACTATGGCTACACCTTC.

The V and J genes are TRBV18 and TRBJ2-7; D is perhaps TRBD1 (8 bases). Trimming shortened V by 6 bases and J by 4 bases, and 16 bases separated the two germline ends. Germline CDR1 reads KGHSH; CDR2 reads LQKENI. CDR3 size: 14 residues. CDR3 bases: TGTGCCAGCTCGTTACAGGGGGGGGGATACGAGCAGTACTTC. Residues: CASSLQGGGYEQYF.

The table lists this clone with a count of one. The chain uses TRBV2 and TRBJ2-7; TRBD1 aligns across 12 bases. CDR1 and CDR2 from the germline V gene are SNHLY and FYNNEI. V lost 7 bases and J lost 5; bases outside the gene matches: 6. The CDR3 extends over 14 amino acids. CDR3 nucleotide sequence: TGTGCCAGCATCGGGACAGGGGGCATCAACGAGCAGTACTTC. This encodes CASIGTGGINEQYF.

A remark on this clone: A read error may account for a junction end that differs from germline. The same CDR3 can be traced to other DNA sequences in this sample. The CDR3 coding sequence is TGTGCCAGCAGCTTAGAGCCTGGAAACACTATATATTTT. Translating it yields CASSLEPGNTIYF. The gene calls are TRBV11-2 and TRBJ1-3; no firm D call. The CDR3 runs 13 residues. Germline CDR1 SGHAT, CDR2 FQNNGV.

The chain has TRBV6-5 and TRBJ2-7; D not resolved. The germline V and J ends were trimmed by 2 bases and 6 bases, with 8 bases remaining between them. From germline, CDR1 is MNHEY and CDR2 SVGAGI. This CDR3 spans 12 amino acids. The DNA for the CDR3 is TGTGCCAGCAGTTACCCGGCCGGCGAGCAGTACTTC. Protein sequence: CASSYPAGEQYF.

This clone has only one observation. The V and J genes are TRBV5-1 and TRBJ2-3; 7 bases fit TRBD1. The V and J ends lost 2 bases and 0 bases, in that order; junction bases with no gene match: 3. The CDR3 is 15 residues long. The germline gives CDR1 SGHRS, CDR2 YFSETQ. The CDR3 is CASSLRGLSTDTQYF. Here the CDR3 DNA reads TGCGCCAGCAGCTTAAGGGGGCTTAGCACAGATACGCAGTATTTT.

The CDR3 sequence: CASSLRAKGMAYNSPLHF. As DNA, the CDR3 is TGTGCCAGCAGCTTAAGGGCCAAGGGGATGGCCTATAATTCACCCCTCCACTTT. The genes are TRBV11-2 and TRBJ1-6; tentative D call: TRBD1 (5 bases). Trimming took 2 bases from V and 2 from J, leaving 16 bases between them. In germline, CDR1 is SGHAT, CDR2 FQNNGV. The CDR3 extends over 18 amino acids. Full variable domain (remainder filled in from reference TRBV11-2 and TRBJ1-6): EAGVAQSPRYKIIEKRQSVAFWCNPISGHATLYWYQQILGQGPKLLIQFQNNGVVDDSQLPKDRFSAERLKGVDSTLKIQPAKLEDSAVYLCASSLRAKGMAYNSPLHFGNGTRLTVT.

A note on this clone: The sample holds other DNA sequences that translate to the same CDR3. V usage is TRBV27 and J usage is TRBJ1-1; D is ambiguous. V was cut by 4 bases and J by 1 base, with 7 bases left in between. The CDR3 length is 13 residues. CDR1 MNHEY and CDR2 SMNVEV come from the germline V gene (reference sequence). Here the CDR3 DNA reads TGTGCCAGCAGTTCTGGTCAGAACACTGAAGCTTTCTTT. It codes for CASSSGQNTEAFF.

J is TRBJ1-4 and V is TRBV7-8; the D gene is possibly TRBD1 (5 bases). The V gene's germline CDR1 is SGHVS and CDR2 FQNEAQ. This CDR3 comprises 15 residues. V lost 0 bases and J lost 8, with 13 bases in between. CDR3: CASSLAAGRREKLFF. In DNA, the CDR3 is TGTGCCAGCAGCTTAGCGGCAGGGAGGCGGGAAAAACTGTTTTTT.

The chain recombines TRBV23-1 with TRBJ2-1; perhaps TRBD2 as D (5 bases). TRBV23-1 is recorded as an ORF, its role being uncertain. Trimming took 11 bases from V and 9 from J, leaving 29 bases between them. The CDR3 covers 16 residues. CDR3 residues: CAHPWESLGVRCEQFF. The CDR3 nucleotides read TGCGCCCACCCTTGGGAGTCGCTAGGAGTACGTTGTGAGCAGTTCTTC.